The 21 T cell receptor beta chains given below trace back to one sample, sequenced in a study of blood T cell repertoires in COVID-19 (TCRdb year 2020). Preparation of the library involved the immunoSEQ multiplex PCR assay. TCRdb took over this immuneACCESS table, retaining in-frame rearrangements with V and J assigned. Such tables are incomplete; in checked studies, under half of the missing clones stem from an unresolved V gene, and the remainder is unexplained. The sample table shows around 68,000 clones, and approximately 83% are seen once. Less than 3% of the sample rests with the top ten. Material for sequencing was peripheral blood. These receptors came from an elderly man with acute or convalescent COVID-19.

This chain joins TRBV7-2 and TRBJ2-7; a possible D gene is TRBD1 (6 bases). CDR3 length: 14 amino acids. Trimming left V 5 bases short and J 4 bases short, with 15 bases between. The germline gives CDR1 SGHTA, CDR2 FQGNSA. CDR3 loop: CASSPGLQGYEQYF. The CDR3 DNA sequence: TGTGCCAGCAGCCCCGGCCTACAGGGATACGAGCAGTACTTC.

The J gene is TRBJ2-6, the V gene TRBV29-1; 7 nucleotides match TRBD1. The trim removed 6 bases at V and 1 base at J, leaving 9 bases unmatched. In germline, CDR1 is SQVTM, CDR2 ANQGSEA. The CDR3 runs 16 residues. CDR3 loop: CSVAGTATSGANVLTF. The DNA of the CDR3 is TGCAGCGTAGCCGGGACAGCTACTTCTGGGGCCAACGTCCTGACTTTC.

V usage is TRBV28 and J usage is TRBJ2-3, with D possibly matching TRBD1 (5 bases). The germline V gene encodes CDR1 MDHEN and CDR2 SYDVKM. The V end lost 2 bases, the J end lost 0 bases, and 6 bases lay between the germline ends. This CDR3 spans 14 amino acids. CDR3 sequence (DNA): TGTGCCAGCAGTTTACAGGGAAGCACAGATACGCAGTATTTT. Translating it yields CASSLQGSTDTQYF.

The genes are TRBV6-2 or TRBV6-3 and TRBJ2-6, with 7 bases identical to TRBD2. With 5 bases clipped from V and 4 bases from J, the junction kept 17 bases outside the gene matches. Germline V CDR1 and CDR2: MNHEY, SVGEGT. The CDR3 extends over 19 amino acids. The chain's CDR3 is CASSHPGLSTVTGANVLTF. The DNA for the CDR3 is TGTGCCAGCAGTCACCCGGGACTATCCACCGTGACCGGGGCCAACGTCCTGACTTTC.

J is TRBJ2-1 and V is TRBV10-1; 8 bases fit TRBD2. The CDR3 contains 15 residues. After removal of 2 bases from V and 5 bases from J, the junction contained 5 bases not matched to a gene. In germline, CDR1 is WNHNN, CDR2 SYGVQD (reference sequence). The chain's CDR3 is CASSETGRADNEQFF. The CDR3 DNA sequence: TGCGCCAGCAGTGAGACCGGGAGGGCCGACAATGAGCAGTTCTTC.

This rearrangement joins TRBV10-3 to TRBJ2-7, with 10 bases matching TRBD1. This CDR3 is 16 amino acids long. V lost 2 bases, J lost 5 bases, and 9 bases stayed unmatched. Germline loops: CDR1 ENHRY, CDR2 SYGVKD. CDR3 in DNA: TGTGCCATCAGTGAGATCTCCGGGACAGGGGACCACGAGCAGTACTTC. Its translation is CAISEISGTGDHEQYF.

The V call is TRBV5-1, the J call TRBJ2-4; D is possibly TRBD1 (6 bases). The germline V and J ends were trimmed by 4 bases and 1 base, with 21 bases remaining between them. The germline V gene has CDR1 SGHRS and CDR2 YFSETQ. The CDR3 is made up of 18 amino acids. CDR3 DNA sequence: TGCGCCAGCAGCCAACAGGGAAGTGGTATCGTCGCCAAAAACATTCAGTACTTC. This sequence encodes CASSQQGSGIVAKNIQYF.

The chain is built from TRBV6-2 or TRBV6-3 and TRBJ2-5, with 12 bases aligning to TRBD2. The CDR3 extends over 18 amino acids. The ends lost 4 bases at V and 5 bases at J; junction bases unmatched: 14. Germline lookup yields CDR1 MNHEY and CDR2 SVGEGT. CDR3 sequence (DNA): TGTGCCAGCAGTTCCCTGCGACTAGCGGGAGCCAGGCCGGAGACCCAGTACTTC. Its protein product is CASSSLRLAGARPETQYF.

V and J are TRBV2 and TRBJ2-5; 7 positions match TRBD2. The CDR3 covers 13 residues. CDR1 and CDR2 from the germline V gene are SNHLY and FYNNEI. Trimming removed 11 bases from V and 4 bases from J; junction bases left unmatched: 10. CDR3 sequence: CAVQRDLAETQYF. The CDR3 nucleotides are TGTGCCGTCCAGCGGGACTTGGCAGAGACCCAGTACTTC.

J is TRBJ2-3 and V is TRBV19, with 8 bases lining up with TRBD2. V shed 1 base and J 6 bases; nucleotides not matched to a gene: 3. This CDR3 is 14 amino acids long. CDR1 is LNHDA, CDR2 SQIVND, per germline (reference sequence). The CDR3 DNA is TGTGCCAGTAGTATAGGGAGCGGGAGCGATACGCAGTATTTT. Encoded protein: CASSIGSGSDTQYF.

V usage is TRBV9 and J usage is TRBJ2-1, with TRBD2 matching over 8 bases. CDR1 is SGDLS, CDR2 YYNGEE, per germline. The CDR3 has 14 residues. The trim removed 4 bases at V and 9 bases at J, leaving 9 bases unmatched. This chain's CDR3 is CASSPRGGTGEQFF. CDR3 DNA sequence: TGTGCCAGCAGCCCCCGCGGGGGGACGGGTGAGCAGTTCTTC.

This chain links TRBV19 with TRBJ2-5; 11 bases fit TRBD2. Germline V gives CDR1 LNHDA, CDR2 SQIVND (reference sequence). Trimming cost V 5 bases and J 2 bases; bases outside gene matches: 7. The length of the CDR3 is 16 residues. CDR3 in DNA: TGTGCCAGTAGTTCACGCCGACTAGCGGGACAAGAGACCCAGTACTTC. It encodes CASSSRRLAGQETQYF.

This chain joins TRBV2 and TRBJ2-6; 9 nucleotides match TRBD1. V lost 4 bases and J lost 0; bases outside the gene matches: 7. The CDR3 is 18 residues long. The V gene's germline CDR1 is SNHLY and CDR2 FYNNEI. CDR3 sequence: CASSANRGRLSGANVLTF. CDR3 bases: TGTGCCAGCAGTGCGAACAGGGGGCGCCTCTCTGGGGCCAACGTCCTGACTTTC.

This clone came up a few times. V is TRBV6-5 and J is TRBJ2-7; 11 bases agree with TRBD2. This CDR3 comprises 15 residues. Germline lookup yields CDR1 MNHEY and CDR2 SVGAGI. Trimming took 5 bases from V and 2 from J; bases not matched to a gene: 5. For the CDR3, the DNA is TGTGCCAGCAGTCCCGGGACTAGCGGAACCTACGAGCAGTACTTC. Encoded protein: CASSPGTSGTYEQYF.

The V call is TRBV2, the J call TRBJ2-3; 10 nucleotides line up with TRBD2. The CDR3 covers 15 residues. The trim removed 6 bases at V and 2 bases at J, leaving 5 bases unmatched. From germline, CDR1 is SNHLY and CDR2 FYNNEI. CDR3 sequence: CASSELAGPTDTQYF. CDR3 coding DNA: TGTGCCAGCAGCGAACTAGCGGGACCCACAGATACGCAGTATTTT.

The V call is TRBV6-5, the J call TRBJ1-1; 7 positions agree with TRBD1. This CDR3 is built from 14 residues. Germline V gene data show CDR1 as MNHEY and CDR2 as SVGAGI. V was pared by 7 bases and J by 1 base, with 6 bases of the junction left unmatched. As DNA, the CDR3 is TGTGCCAGCACCCAGGGGGGATCGAACACTGAAGCTTTCTTT. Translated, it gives CASTQGGSNTEAFF.

CDR3 loop: CASTVGPEGYGYTF. The CDR3, as DNA: TGTGCCAGCACAGTAGGCCCCGAGGGCTATGGCTACACCTTC. The chain joins TRBV9 to TRBJ1-2; D not certain. V was trimmed by 6 bases and J by 4 bases, leaving 16 bases between them. CDR1 SGDLS and CDR2 YYNGEE come from the germline V gene. There are 14 residues in the CDR3. The whole variable domain, remainder taken from reference TRBV9 and TRBJ1-2, is DSGVTQTPKHLITATGQRVTLRCSPRSGDLSVYWYQQSLDQGLQFLIQYYNGEERAKGNILERFSAQQFPDLHSELNLSSLELGDSALYFCASTVGPEGYGYTFGSGTRLTVV.

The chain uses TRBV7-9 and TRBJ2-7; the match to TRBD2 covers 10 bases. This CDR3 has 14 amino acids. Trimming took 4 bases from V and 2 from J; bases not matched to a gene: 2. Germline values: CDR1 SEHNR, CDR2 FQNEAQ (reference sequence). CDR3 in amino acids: CASSSSGGTYEQYF. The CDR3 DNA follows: TGTGCCAGCAGCTCTAGCGGGGGAACCTACGAGCAGTACTTC.

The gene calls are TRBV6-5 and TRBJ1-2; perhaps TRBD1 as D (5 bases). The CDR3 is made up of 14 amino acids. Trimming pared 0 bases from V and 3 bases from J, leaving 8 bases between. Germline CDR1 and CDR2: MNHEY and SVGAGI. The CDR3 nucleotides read TGTGCCAGCAGTTACTCGGAGGGGTACTATGGCTACACCTTC. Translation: CASSYSEGYYGYTF.

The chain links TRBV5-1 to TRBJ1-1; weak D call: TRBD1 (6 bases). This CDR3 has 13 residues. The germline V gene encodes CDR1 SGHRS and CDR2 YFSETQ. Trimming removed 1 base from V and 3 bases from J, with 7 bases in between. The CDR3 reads CASSLQGYTEAFF. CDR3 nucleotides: TGCGCCAGCAGCTTGCAGGGGTACACTGAAGCTTTCTTT.

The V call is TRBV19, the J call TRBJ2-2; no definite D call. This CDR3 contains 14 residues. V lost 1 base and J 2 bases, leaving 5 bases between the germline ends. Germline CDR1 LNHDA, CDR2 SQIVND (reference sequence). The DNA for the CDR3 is TGTGCCAGTAGTATAGGTCCAAACACCGGGGAGCTGTTTTTT. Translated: CASSIGPNTGELFF.